This entry is about one T cell receptor (beta chain). The antigen is undetermined. The sample originates from a study of radiotherapy plus CTLA-4 blockade in lung cancer. Study information: Objective response was observed in approximately 18% of patients, and disease control in approximately 33%. Study-level results: Radiotherapy was combined with ipilimumab, and tumor-derived TCR clones then expanded in blood. The best predictor of response was reported to be early blood T cell clone dynamics, with interferon-beta.

Ipilimumab-mediated CTLA-4 blockade plus focal radiation was given to patients having chemo-refractory metastatic non-small-cell lung cancer. Sequencing used immunoSEQ multiplex PCR; TCRdb keeps in-frame clones, though not all of them. The sample lists about 15,000 clones, 72% occurring once. The source is a human donor with non-small cell lung cancer whose response to radiotherapy plus ipilimumab could not be evaluated. The starting material was peripheral blood, obtained from a patient treated with radiotherapy plus ipilimumab.

The CDR3 coding sequence is TGTGCCAGCACTCTAGAACGTTCCGCTAACTATGGCTACACCTTC. Translation gives CASTLERSANYGYTF. The chain has TRBV11-2 and TRBJ1-2; the D is unclear. Germline V CDR1 and CDR2: SGHAT, FQNNGV. This CDR3 is built from 15 residues. Trimming removed 7 bases from V and 0 bases from J, with 15 bases in between. Full variable domain (rest looked up from reference TRBV11-2 and TRBJ1-2): EAGVAQSPRYKIIEKRQSVAFWCNPISGHATLYWYQQILGQGPKLLIQFQNNGVVDDSQLPKDRFSAERLKGVDSTLKIQPAKLEDSAVYLCASTLERSANYGYTFGSGTRLTVV.